These 10 T cell receptor beta chains were all obtained from the same sample, sequenced in a study of shared clonotypes between healthy human individuals. The assay was immunoSEQ multiplex PCR, and TCRdb's table has in-frame clones only and misses some. The sample holds 2,500,000 or so clones, around 92% seen once. Sequences were obtained from naive CD4+ T cells from PBMCs. The subset is: CD45RA+ positively selected. These receptors came from a man aged 18 to 30 in good health. Some clones in this sample may be carry-over from other donors' samples.

The CDR3: CASSKGYGYTF. In DNA, the CDR3 is TGTGCCAGCAGCAAAGGCTATGGCTACACCTTC. The chain recombines TRBV21-1 with TRBJ1-2. TRBV21-1 is a recognized pseudogene. The CDR3 has 11 residues.

In its sample, this clone was seen a few times. The chain employs TRBV2 and TRBJ2-1; possibly TRBD1 for D (5 bases). The CDR3 consists of 14 residues. Germline-derived CDR1 and CDR2 are SNHLY and FYNNEI. V was shortened by 4 bases and J by 2 bases, with 9 bases between the two germline ends. The CDR3 bases are TGTGCCAGCAGTGGCAGGGTTACCTACAATGAGCAGTTCTTC. This codes for CASSGRVTYNEQFF. The whole variable domain, filled in from reference TRBV2 and TRBJ2-1, reads EPEVTQTPSHQVTQMGQEVILRCVPISNHLYFYWYRQILGQKVEFLVSFYNNEISEKSEIFDDQFSVERPDGSNFTLKIRSTKLEDSAMYFCASSGRVTYNEQFFGPGTRLTVL.

This clone was found a few times. The chain has TRBV5-1 and TRBJ1-1, with TRBD1 matching over 7 bases. The CDR3 sequence is 15 residues long. V shed 1 base and J 4 bases; nucleotides not matched to a gene: 7. The germline V gene has CDR1 SGHRS and CDR2 YFSETQ. Here the CDR3 DNA reads TGCGCCAGCAGCTTGTGGGGTCAGGGGGGCACTGAAGCTTTCTTT. It is translated as CASSLWGQGGTEAFF.

The V gene is TRBV2, the J gene TRBJ2-1; D possibly corresponds to TRBD2 (6 bases). The CDR3 has 14 residues. The germline CDR1 and CDR2 sequences are SNHLY and FYNNEI. Trimming stripped 4 bases from V and 6 bases from J, with 13 bases between. The CDR3, as DNA: TGTGCCAGCAGTGTGGGTAGCGGACCCAATGAGCAGTTCTTC. This translates into CASSVGSGPNEQFF.

This clone was counted between two and nine times. The CDR3 region is CASSGQTGGQAFF. Written as DNA, the CDR3 is TGTGCCAGCAGCGGACAAACAGGGGGGCAAGCTTTCTTT. The chain carries TRBV9 and TRBJ1-1, with 8 positions matching TRBD1. Trimming removed 3 bases from V and 9 bases from J; junction bases left unmatched: 7. There are 13 residues in the CDR3. CDR1 is SGDLS and CDR2 is YYNGEE in the germline V gene.

The chain recombines TRBV30 with TRBJ1-1, with a possible D match to TRBD1 (6 bases). This CDR3 contains 13 residues. Trimming shortened V by 4 bases and J by 7 bases, and 16 bases separated the two germline ends. Germline-derived CDR1 and CDR2 are GTSNPN and SVGIG (reference sequence). The CDR3: CAWNAGAFGEAFF. In DNA, the CDR3 is TGTGCCTGGAACGCGGGGGCTTTTGGTGAAGCTTTCTTT.

The rearrangement uses TRBV19 and TRBJ1-3; D is unresolved. Germline CDR1 and CDR2: LNHDA and SQIVND (reference sequence). This CDR3 is built from 11 residues. V dropped 5 bases and J dropped 5 bases, with 4 bases sitting between them. CDR3 protein: CASSGRNTIYF. CDR3 nucleotides: TGTGCCAGTAGTGGGCGAAACACCATATATTTT.

This clone occurred once. The V and J genes are TRBV29-1 and TRBJ2-1; 8 bases line up with TRBD2. Trimming cost V 3 bases and J 13 bases; bases outside gene matches: 14. This CDR3 is 14 amino acids long. Germline V gene lookup returns CDR1 SQVTM and CDR2 ANQGSEA. CDR3 nucleotides: TGCAGCGTTGACAGGTCGGGACTAGACTCTGGCCAGTTCTTC. It is translated as CSVDRSGLDSGQFF.

The genes are TRBV5-1 and TRBJ1-1, with D hard to call. The CDR3 spans 15 residues. Per the germline V gene, CDR1 is SGHRS and CDR2 is YFSETQ. Trimming shortened V by 0 bases and J by 1 base, and 10 bases separated the two germline ends. CDR3 loop: CASSLEPTSNTEAFF. CDR3 DNA sequence: TGCGCCAGCAGCTTGGAACCAACTTCGAACACTGAAGCTTTCTTT.

The chain has TRBV7-7 and TRBJ2-1, with D maybe TRBD2 (6 bases). The germline V gene encodes CDR1 SSHAT and CDR2 FNYEAQ (reference sequence). The CDR3 has 14 amino acids. The V end was cut by 3 bases, the J end by 5 bases, with 11 bases between. The chain's CDR3 is CASSLASVDNEQFF. The CDR3 coding sequence is TGTGCCAGCAGCTTGGCTAGCGTGGACAATGAGCAGTTCTTC.